Listed here is a single T cell receptor beta chain. This sample was included in a study of blood T cell repertoires in COVID-19. Overall study context: COVID-19 samples from acute and convalescent phases originated in the United States, Italy and Spain. The cDNA or gDNA used as material had been derived from T cells, B-cell-depleted T cells, or PBMCs.

Per the study methods: Using reference gene primer amplification, nucleated cell counts were estimated. Method: immunoSEQ multiplex PCR; TCRdb's copy keeps in-frame clones and lacks some. The DNA gave D and trimming, while V, J and clone size come from that table. The sample contains roughly 220,000 clones, roughly 84% of which appear only once. The CDR3 extends over 17 amino acids. The V gene end was trimmed by 4 bases and the J gene end by 5 bases; junction bases not matched to a gene: 15. In germline, CDR1 is SGHRS, CDR2 YFSETQ. This TCR was recovered from a man in his forties or fifties who had recovered from COVID-19. The sample consisted of peripheral blood. The V gene is TRBV5-1, the J gene TRBJ2-5; 9 nucleotides agree with TRBD1. The CDR3 sequence is CASSAGGSTGGEETQYF. CDR3 DNA: TGCGCCAGCAGCGCTGGGGGGTCAACAGGGGGCGAGGAGACCCAGTACTTC. The variable domain in full, with the rest retrieved from reference TRBV5-1 and TRBJ2-5, is KAGVTQTPRYLIKTRGQQVTLSCSPISGHRSVSWYQQTPGQGLQFLFEYFSETQRNKGNFPGRFSGRQFSNSRSEMNVSTLELGDSALYLCASSAGGSTGGEETQYFGPGTRLLVL.